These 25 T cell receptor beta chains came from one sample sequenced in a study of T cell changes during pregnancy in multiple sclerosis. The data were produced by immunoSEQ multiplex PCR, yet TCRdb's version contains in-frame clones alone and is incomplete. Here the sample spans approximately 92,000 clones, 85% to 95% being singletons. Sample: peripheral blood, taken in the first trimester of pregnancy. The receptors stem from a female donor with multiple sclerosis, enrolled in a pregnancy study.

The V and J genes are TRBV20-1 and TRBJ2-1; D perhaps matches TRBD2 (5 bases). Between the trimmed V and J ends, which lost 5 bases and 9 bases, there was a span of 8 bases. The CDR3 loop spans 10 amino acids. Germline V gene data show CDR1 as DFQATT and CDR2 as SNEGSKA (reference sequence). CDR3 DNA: TGCAGTGCTGGACTGGGTGAGCAGTTCTTC. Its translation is CSAGLGEQFF.

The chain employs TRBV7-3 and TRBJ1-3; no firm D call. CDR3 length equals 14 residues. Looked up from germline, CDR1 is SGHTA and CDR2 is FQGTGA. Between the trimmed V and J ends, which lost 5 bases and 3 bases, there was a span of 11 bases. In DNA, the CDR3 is TGTGCCAGCAGCCTGGTCGGGGTTGGAAACACCATATATTTT. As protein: CASSLVGVGNTIYF.

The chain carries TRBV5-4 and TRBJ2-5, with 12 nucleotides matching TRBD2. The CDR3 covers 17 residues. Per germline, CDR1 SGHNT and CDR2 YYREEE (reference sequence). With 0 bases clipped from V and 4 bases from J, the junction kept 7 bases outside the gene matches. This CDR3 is CASSLGLAGARPETQYF. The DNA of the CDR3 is TGTGCCAGCAGCTTGGGACTAGCGGGAGCAAGACCAGAGACCCAGTACTTC.

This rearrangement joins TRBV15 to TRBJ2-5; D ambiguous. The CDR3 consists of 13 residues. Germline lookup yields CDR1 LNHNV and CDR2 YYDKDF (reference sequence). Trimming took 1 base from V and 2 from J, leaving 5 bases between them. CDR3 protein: CATSRGAQETQYF. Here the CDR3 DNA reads TGTGCCACCAGCAGAGGAGCTCAAGAGACCCAGTACTTC. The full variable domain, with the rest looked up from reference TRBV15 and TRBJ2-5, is DAMVIQNPRYQVTQFGKPVTLSCSQTLNHNVMYWYQQKSSQAPKLLFHYYDKDFNNEADTPDNFQSRRPNTSFCFLDIRSPGLGDTAMYLCATSRGAQETQYFGPGTRLLVL.

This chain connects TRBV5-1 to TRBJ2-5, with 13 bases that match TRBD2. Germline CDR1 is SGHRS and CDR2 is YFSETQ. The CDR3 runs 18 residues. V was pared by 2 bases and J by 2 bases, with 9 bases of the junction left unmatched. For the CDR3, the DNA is TGCGCCAGCAGCTTATGGACTAGCGGGAGTGCGCGGCAAGAGACCCAGTACTTC. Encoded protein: CASSLWTSGSARQETQYF. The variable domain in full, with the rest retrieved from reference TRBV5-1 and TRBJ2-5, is KAGVTQTPRYLIKTRGQQVTLSCSPISGHRSVSWYQQTPGQGLQFLFEYFSETQRNKGNFPGRFSGRQFSNSRSEMNVSTLELGDSALYLCASSLWTSGSARQETQYFGPGTRLLVL.

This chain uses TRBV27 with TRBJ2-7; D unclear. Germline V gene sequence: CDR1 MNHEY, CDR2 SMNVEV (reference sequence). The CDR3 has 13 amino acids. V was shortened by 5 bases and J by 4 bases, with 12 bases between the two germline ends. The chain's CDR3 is CASSPKALYEQYF. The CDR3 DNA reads TGTGCCAGCAGTCCGAAAGCCCTTTACGAGCAGTACTTC.

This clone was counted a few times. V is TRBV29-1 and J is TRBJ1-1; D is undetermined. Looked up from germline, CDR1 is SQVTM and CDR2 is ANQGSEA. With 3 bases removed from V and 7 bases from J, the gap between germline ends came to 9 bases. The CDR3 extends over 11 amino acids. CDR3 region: CSVESWSEAFF. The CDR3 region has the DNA TGCAGCGTTGAGAGTTGGAGTGAAGCTTTCTTT.

Here the CDR3 reads CASSRAGGHPSYEQYF. The CDR3 bases are TGTGCCAGCAGCCGAGCGGGAGGCCACCCTTCCTACGAGCAGTACTTC. The chain employs TRBV11-2 and TRBJ2-7, with 9 positions matching TRBD2. Germline-derived CDR1 and CDR2 are SGHAT and FQNNGV. The trim removed 5 bases at V and 1 base at J, leaving 9 bases unmatched. The CDR3 totals 16 residues.

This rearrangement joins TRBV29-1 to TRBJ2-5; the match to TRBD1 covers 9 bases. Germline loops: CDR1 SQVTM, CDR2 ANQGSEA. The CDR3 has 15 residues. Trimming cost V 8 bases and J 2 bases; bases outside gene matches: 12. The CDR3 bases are TGCAGCTCAATCCACCCACAGGGGGCTCAAGAGACCCAGTACTTC. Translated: CSSIHPQGAQETQYF.

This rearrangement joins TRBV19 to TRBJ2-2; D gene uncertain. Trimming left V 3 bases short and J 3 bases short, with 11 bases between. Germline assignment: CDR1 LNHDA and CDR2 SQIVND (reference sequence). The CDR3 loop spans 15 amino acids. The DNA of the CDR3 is TGTGCCAGTAGTATCAACTACCCCGACACCGGGGAGCTGTTTTTT. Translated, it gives CASSINYPDTGELFF.

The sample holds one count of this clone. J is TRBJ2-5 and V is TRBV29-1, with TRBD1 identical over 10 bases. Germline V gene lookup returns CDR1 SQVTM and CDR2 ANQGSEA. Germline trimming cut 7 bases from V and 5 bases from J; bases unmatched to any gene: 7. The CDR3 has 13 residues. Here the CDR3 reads CSGRQGAGETQYF. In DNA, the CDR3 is TGCAGCGGCAGACAGGGGGCCGGGGAGACCCAGTACTTC. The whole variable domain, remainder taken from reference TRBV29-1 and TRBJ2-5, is SAVISQKPSRDICQRGTSLTIQCQVDSQVTMMFWYRQQPGQSLTLIATANQGSEATYESGFVIDKFPISRPNLTFSTLTVSNMSPEDSSIYLCSGRQGAGETQYFGPGTRLLVL.

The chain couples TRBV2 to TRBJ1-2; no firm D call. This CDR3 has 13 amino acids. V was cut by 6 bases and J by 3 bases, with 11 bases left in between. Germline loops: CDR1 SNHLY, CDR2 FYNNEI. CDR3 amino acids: CASSLKRDYGYTF. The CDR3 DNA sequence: TGTGCCAGCAGCTTAAAACGGGACTATGGCTACACCTTC.

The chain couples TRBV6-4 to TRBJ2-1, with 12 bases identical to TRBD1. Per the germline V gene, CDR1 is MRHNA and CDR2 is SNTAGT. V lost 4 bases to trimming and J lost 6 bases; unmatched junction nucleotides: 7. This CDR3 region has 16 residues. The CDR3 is CASSVEGQGAANEQFF. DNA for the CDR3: TGTGCCAGCAGTGTTGAGGGACAGGGGGCGGCCAATGAGCAGTTCTTC.

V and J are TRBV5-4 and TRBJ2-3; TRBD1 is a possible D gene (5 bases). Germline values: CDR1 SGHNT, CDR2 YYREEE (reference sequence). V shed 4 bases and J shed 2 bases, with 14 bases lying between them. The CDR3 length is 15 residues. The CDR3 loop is CASSPRQGFTDTQYF. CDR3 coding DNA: TGTGCCAGCAGCCCTAGGCAGGGATTCACAGATACGCAGTATTTT.

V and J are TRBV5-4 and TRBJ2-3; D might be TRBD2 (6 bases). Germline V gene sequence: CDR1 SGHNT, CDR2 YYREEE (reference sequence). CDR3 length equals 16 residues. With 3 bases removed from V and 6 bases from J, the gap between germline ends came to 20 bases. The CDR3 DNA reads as TGTGCCAGCAGCTCGCCTTTGGGAGGCACAAGCGATACGCAGTATTTT. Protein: CASSSPLGGTSDTQYF.

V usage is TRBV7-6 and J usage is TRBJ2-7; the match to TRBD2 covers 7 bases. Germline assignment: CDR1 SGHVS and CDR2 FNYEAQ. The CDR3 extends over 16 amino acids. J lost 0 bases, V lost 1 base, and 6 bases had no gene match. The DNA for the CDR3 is TGTGCCAGCAGCTTAGGAGGGAGGGGTAGCTCCTACGAGCAGTACTTC. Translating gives CASSLGGRGSSYEQYF.

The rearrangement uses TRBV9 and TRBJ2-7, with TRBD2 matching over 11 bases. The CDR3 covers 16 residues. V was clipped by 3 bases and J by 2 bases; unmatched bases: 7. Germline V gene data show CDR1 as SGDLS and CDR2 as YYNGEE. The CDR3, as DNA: TGTGCCAGCAGCGCAGAAGGTAGCGGGAGGGCCTACGAGCAGTACTTC. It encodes CASSAEGSGRAYEQYF.

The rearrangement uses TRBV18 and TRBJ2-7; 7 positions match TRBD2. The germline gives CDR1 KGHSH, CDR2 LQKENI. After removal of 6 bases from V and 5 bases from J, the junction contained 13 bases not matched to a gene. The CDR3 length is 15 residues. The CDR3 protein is CASSHKSGGSDEQYF. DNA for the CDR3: TGTGCCAGCTCCCACAAATCAGGCGGGAGCGACGAGCAGTACTTC. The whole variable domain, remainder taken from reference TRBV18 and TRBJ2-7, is NAGVMQNPRHLVRRRGQEARLRCSPMKGHSHVYWYRQLPEEGLKFMVYLQKENIIDESGMPKERFSAEFPKEGPSILRIQQVVRGDSAAYFCASSHKSGGSDEQYFGPGTRLTVT.

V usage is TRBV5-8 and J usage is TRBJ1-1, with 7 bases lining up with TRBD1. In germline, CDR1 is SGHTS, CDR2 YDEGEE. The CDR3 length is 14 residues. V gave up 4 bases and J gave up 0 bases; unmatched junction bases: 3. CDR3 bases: TGTGCCAGCAGCCTAACAGGGGTGAACACTGAAGCTTTCTTT. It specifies CASSLTGVNTEAFF.

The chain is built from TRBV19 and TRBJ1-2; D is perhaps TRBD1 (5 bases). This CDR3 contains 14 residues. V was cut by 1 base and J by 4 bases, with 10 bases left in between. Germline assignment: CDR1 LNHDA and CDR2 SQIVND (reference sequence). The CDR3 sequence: CASSIGATAYGYTF. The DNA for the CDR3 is TGTGCCAGTAGTATAGGGGCGACAGCCTATGGCTACACCTTC.

This CDR3 is CASSPLIGLAGFNEQFF. The DNA of the CDR3 is TGTGCCAGCAGTCCACTAATAGGACTAGCGGGCTTCAATGAGCAGTTCTTC. This rearrangement joins TRBV28 to TRBJ2-1, with TRBD2 matching over 11 bases. J was trimmed by 6 bases and V by 5 bases; bases with no gene match: 12. CDR1 MDHEN and CDR2 SYDVKM come from the germline V gene. This CDR3 contains 17 residues.

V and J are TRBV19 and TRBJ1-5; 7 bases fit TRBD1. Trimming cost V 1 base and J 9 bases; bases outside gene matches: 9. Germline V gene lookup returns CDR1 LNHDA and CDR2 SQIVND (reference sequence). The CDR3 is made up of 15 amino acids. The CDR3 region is CASSIGSTGTVPQHF. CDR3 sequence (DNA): TGTGCCAGTAGTATAGGCTCGACAGGGACGGTGCCCCAGCATTTT.

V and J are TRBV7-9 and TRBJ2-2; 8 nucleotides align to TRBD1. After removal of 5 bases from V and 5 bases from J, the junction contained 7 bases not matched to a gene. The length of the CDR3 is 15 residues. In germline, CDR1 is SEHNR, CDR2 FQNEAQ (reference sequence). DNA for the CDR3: TGTGCCAGCAGCCACCGCCAGGGGGCTACCGGGGAGCTGTTTTTT. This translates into CASSHRQGATGELFF.

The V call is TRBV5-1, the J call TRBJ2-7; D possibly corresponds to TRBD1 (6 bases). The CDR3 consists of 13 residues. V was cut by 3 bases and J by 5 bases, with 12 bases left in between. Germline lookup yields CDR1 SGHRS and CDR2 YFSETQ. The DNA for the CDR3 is TGCGCCAGCAGCTCCAGACAGGCTCACGAGCAGTACTTC. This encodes CASSSRQAHEQYF.

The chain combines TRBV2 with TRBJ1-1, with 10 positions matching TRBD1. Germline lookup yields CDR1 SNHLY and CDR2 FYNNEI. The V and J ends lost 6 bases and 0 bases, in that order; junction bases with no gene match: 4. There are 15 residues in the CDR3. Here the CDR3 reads CASRPGQGLNTEAFF. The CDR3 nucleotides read TGTGCCAGCAGACCGGGACAGGGGTTGAACACTGAAGCTTTCTTT.